This T cell receptor (beta chain) was retrieved from a study of cytotoxic CD8 clonotypes in ibrutinib-treated CLL. Study as a whole: For this cohort, patients were roughly eleven relapsed/refractory and some 15 treatment-naive, while 17 were IGHV unmutated.

Method: immunoSEQ multiplex PCR; TCRdb's copy keeps in-frame clones and lacks some. The repertoire includes 270,000 or so clones, about 72% of them detected once, and about 6% sits in the top ten. J gave up 7 bases and V 0 bases, and 6 bases lay outside the gene matches. CDR1 SGDLS and CDR2 YYNGEE come from the germline V gene. The CDR3 covers 15 residues. J is TRBJ2-1 and V is TRBV9; 8 bases align to TRBD2. The origin of this receptor is a human donor with chronic lymphocytic leukemia. This specimen was PBMCs, taken at disease progression, from a patient treated with ibrutinib. The CDR3 is CASSVVAGGANEQFF. The DNA of the CDR3 is TGTGCCAGCAGCGTAGTTGCGGGGGGCGCTAATGAGCAGTTCTTC.